This T cell receptor (beta chain) originates from a study of blood T cell repertoires in COVID-19. This clone occurred many times. Germline trimming cut 6 bases from V and 7 bases from J; bases unmatched to any gene: 15. This CDR3 is built from 16 residues. Germline V CDR1 and CDR2: MDHEN, SYDVKM. This table comes from immunoSEQ multiplex PCR, and its TCRdb copy is limited to in-frame clones, with some not included. The sample shows roughly 200,000 clones, 80% to 90% of them seen only once. The chain uses TRBV28 and TRBJ2-1; 7 positions match TRBD2. Sequenced material: peripheral blood. This TCR was recovered from a man younger than 35 with active or convalescent COVID-19. Here the CDR3 DNA reads TGTGCCAGCAGCACTTATTGGACTAGGGGCTGGAATGAGCAGTTCTTC. Its protein product is CASSTYWTRGWNEQFF.